This entry lists 18 T cell receptor beta chains sequenced from one sample in a study of T cell responses to AZD1222 COVID-19 vaccine. The protocol was immunoSEQ multiplex PCR, while the TCRdb copy is restricted to in-frame clones and leaves out a portion. The repertoire holds some 180,000 clones, with roughly 92% as singletons. The sample in question was peripheral blood, obtained on day 0 of AZD1222 vaccination. Receptor source: an adult in good health.

In DNA form, the CDR3 reads TGTGCCAGCAGCTTAGGTTCTGGGGGTCTTTCACCCCTCCACTTT. It translates to CASSLGSGGLSPLHF. The V and J genes are TRBV7-8 and TRBJ1-6, with a possible D match to TRBD1 (5 bases). The V end lost 1 base, the J end lost 9 bases, and 13 bases lay between the germline ends. CDR3 size: 15 residues. Germline V gene sequence: CDR1 SGHVS, CDR2 FQNEAQ.

The chain links TRBV30 to TRBJ1-2, with D unresolved. With 0 bases removed from V and 8 bases from J, the gap between germline ends came to 13 bases. The CDR3 covers 13 residues. CDR1 is GTSNPN, CDR2 SVGIG, per germline (reference sequence). The CDR3 coding sequence is TGTGCCTGGAGTGTTACCACGTTGGGGGGCTACACCTTC. As protein: CAWSVTTLGGYTF.

This chain links TRBV9 with TRBJ1-6, with D possibly TRBD1 on 6 matching bases. The germline CDR1 and CDR2 sequences are SGDLS and YYNGEE. This CDR3 has 15 residues. Between the trimmed V and J ends, which lost 0 bases and 9 bases, there was a span of 13 bases. CDR3 bases: TGTGCCAGCAGCGTAGACGACAGGTTTATTTCACCCCTCCACTTT. Its translation: CASSVDDRFISPLHF.

V usage is TRBV7-2 and J usage is TRBJ1-3; TRBD1 might be the D (6 bases). The CDR3 runs to 17 residues. CDR1 and CDR2 from the germline V gene are SGHTA and FQGNSA. V lost 2 bases to trimming and J lost 5 bases, with 19 bases between them. The CDR3 region has the DNA TGTGCCAGCAGCTTAAGTTGGACAGTTCGAGGGCGAAACACCATATATTTT. It translates to CASSLSWTVRGRNTIYF.

The chain is built from TRBV28 and TRBJ1-3, with 8 positions matching TRBD1. Germline V gene lookup returns CDR1 MDHEN and CDR2 SYDVKM. With 5 bases clipped from V and 8 bases from J, the junction kept 14 bases outside the gene matches. CDR3 length: 16 residues. Here the CDR3 DNA reads TGTGCCAGCAGTCCGGGGACAGGACCCTTGACGGACACCATATATTTT. This gives the protein CASSPGTGPLTDTIYF.

The chain combines TRBV30 with TRBJ1-1; the D gene is possibly TRBD1 (5 bases). Germline V gene data show CDR1 as GTSNPN and CDR2 as SVGIG (reference sequence). V lost 3 bases, J lost 10 bases, and 21 bases lay in between. This CDR3 comprises 14 residues. This CDR3 reads CAWRGKSSGTGAFF. The CDR3 DNA reads as TGTGCCTGGAGGGGAAAGTCCTCCGGGACCGGAGCTTTCTTT.

The chain joins TRBV27 to TRBJ2-7; D tentatively fits TRBD1 or TRBD2 (5 bases each). From germline, CDR1 is MNHEY and CDR2 SMNVEV (reference sequence). V was clipped by 4 bases and J by 2 bases, with 12 bases between them. The CDR3 spans 14 residues. The CDR3 DNA follows: TGTGCCAGCAGTTACTACGGGGCCACCTACGAGCAGTACTTC. This gives the protein CASSYYGATYEQYF.

V and J are TRBV7-2 and TRBJ1-2, with D perhaps matching TRBD1 (5 bases). V lost 5 bases to trimming and J lost 0 bases, with 13 bases between them. The length of the CDR3 is 15 residues. Germline CDR1 reads SGHTA; CDR2 reads FQGNSA. The CDR3 loop is CASSLGLLANYGYTF. The CDR3 DNA reads as TGTGCCAGCAGCCTGGGACTGCTAGCTAACTATGGCTACACCTTC.

This rearrangement joins TRBV4-1 to TRBJ1-2, with D maybe TRBD1 (5 bases). Per the germline V gene, CDR1 is MGHRA and CDR2 is YSYEKL. The V end was cut by 1 base, the J end by 8 bases, with 14 bases between. This CDR3 has 14 residues. The CDR3 bases are TGCGCCAGCAGCCAAGTCCCAGGGCTGCAGGGCTACACCTTC. Translating it yields CASSQVPGLQGYTF.

The chain is built from TRBV6-2 or TRBV6-3 and TRBJ1-1; D is undetermined. Trimming cost V 5 bases and J 0 bases, with 4 bases left between them. Germline V gives CDR1 MNHEY, CDR2 SVGEGT. The CDR3 spans 12 residues. The CDR3 DNA follows: TGTGCCAGCAGTAGTATGAACACTGAAGCTTTCTTT. Its translation is CASSSMNTEAFF.

V and J are TRBV5-1 and TRBJ1-2; D remains ambiguous. With 1 base removed from V and 6 bases from J, the gap between germline ends came to 7 bases. Germline V gene sequence: CDR1 SGHRS, CDR2 YFSETQ. CDR3 size: 12 residues. Written as DNA, the CDR3 is TGCGCCAGCAGCTTGAGGGCGGATGGCTACACCTTC. Translating it yields CASSLRADGYTF. Based on the CDR3 plus reference TRBV5-1 and TRBJ1-2, the full variable domain is KAGVTQTPRYLIKTRGQQVTLSCSPISGHRSVSWYQQTPGQGLQFLFEYFSETQRNKGNFPGRFSGRQFSNSRSEMNVSTLELGDSALYLCASSLRADGYTFGSGTRLTVV.

V gene TRBV5-6 combines with J gene TRBJ2-1; tentatively, D is TRBD2 (5 bases). The V end was cut by 2 bases, the J end by 7 bases, with 13 bases between. The CDR3 spans 14 residues. CDR1 and CDR2 from the germline V gene are SGHDT and YYEEEE. CDR3 loop: CASSFLGDGNEQFF. The CDR3 nucleotides read TGTGCCAGCAGCTTTTTGGGAGACGGGAATGAGCAGTTCTTC.

This clone was counted between two and nine times. The V gene is TRBV15, the J gene TRBJ2-7, with D maybe TRBD1 (5 bases). Germline values: CDR1 LNHNV, CDR2 YYDKDF (reference sequence). V shed 0 bases and J shed 1 base, with 10 bases lying between them. CDR3 length equals 15 residues. The CDR3 region is CATSRDISGSYEQYF. The CDR3 DNA follows: TGTGCCACCAGCAGAGATATTTCAGGGTCCTACGAGCAGTACTTC.

Regarding this clone: Other nucleotide sequences in the sample specify the same CDR3. This sequence joins TRBV30 and TRBJ1-5; TRBD1 matches 8 bases. From germline, CDR1 is GTSNPN and CDR2 SVGIG (reference sequence). The CDR3 is 14 amino acids. V gave up 2 bases and J gave up 5 bases; unmatched junction bases: 5. CDR3 residues: CAWSTTGAHQPQHF. CDR3 nucleotide sequence: TGTGCCTGGAGTACGACAGGGGCACATCAGCCCCAGCATTTT.

The chain links TRBV5-1 to TRBJ1-1; perhaps TRBD1 as D (6 bases). Germline V lookup: CDR1 SGHRS, CDR2 YFSETQ. This CDR3 spans 14 amino acids. V shed 7 bases and J shed 1 base, with 14 bases lying between them. CDR3 sequence: CASRPGAKNTEAFF. CDR3 sequence (DNA): TGCGCCAGCCGCCCAGGGGCCAAGAACACTGAAGCTTTCTTT.

The sample holds a few counts of this clone. Other DNA sequences in the sample encode the same CDR3. V usage is TRBV25-1 and J usage is TRBJ2-1; 11 bases are a match to TRBD2. V gave up 4 bases and J gave up 3 bases; unmatched junction bases: 2. This CDR3 comprises 15 residues. Germline CDR1 reads MGHDK; CDR2 reads SYGVNS. The DNA of the CDR3 is TGTGCCAGCAGTGGCGGACTAGCGGGCTACAATGAGCAGTTCTTC. It translates to CASSGGLAGYNEQFF.

This chain joins TRBV30 and TRBJ1-1; a possible D gene is TRBD1 (5 bases). Germline loops: CDR1 GTSNPN, CDR2 SVGIG (reference sequence). This CDR3 spans 14 amino acids. Deletions cut 3 bases from V and 4 bases from J, with 15 bases between. CDR3 protein: CAWSTLGTSTEAFF. CDR3 DNA sequence: TGTGCCTGGAGCACCCTTGGGACCAGCACTGAAGCTTTCTTT.

This sequence joins TRBV15 and TRBJ2-5; weak D call: TRBD2 (7 bases). There are 17 residues in the CDR3. The germline V gene has CDR1 LNHNV and CDR2 YYDKDF (reference sequence). V lost 1 base to trimming and J lost 5 bases, with 20 bases between them. In DNA form, the CDR3 reads TGTGCCACCAGCAGAGTGGAGATTGGGGGGGGCCCCGAGACCCAGTACTTC. This sequence encodes CATSRVEIGGGPETQYF.